This is a list of T cell receptor beta chains from one sample in a study of blood T cell repertoires in COVID-19. Using immunoSEQ multiplex PCR, the repertoire was profiled, and TCRdb retains in-frame clones only, with some absent. Among 65,000 to 85,000 clones listed, around four fifths were seen once. The material sequenced was peripheral blood. Receptors were obtained from a man in his forties or fifties with active COVID-19. Each CDR3 is given with its conserved first and last residue. The D gene is left open where the match is weak. Size is omitted from some rows. Given values are once, few, many or a class for expanded clones.

j_gene: TRBJ1-6
d_gene: .
abundance: .
v_gene: TRBV19
CDR3nt: TGTGCCAGTAGTCCCGGACGGTCCAGCGGGAGTTCACCCCTCCACTTT
CDR3aa: CASSPGRSSGSSPLHF

j_gene: TRBJ2-1
d_gene: TRBD2
abundance: .
v_gene: TRBV6-4
CDR3nt: TGTGCCAGCAGTCCAACGACTAGCGCTCACAATGAGCAGTTCTTC
CDR3aa: CASSPTTSAHNEQFF

j_gene: TRBJ2-7
d_gene: .
abundance: .
v_gene: TRBV5-3
CDR3nt: TGTGCCCCGAAACCCCCTGGGCTAGCTGGGAACTGCTACGAGCAGTACTTC
CDR3aa: CAPKPPGLAGNCYEQYF

j_gene: TRBJ2-5
d_gene: .
abundance: once
v_gene: TRBV19
CDR3nt: TGTGCCAGTAGTGGACAGACCCAAGAGACCCAGTACTTC
CDR3aa: CASSGQTQETQYF

j_gene: TRBJ2-3
d_gene: .
abundance: .
v_gene: TRBV3-1/TRBV3-2
CDR3nt: TGTGCCAGCAGCCAAGACGAGATCGGCACAGATACGCAGTATTTT
CDR3aa: CASSQDEIGTDTQYF

j_gene: TRBJ1-4
d_gene: .
abundance: .
v_gene: TRBV18
CDR3nt: TGTGCCAGCTCACCAGGGGAAATTACAGGGAGTAATGAAAAACTGTTTTTT
CDR3aa: CASSPGEITGSNEKLFF

j_gene: TRBJ1-1
d_gene: .
abundance: .
v_gene: TRBV19
CDR3nt: TGTGCCAGTAGCCTCAACAGGGCGATGAACACTGAAGCTTTCTTT
CDR3aa: CASSLNRAMNTEAFF

j_gene: TRBJ1-1
d_gene: .
abundance: .
v_gene: TRBV3-1/TRBV3-2
CDR3nt: TGTGCCAGCAGCCAAGAAGTGGGGCGGTTAAAGAACACTGAAGCTTTCTTT
CDR3aa: CASSQEVGRLKNTEAFF

j_gene: TRBJ2-2
d_gene: TRBD1
abundance: .
v_gene: TRBV6-6
CDR3nt: TGTGCCAGCAGTTACCGGGCAGGGGGCCTTACCGGGGAGCTGTTTTTT
CDR3aa: CASSYRAGGLTGELFF

j_gene: TRBJ2-3
d_gene: .
abundance: .
v_gene: TRBV3-1/TRBV3-2
CDR3nt: TGTGCCAGCAGCCAAGAGGTGGCAGACACAGATACGCAGTATTTT
CDR3aa: CASSQEVADTDTQYF

j_gene: TRBJ2-7
d_gene: TRBD2
abundance: .
v_gene: TRBV11-3
CDR3nt: TGTGCCAGCAGCTTGCTAGCGGGAGGCGAGCAGTACTTC
CDR3aa: CASSLLAGGEQYF

j_gene: TRBJ2-3
d_gene: .
abundance: .
v_gene: TRBV6-6
CDR3nt: TGTGCCAGCACTTCCCCGTCCACAGATACGCAGTATTTT
CDR3aa: CASTSPSTDTQYF

j_gene: TRBJ1-5
d_gene: .
abundance: .
v_gene: TRBV6-2/TRBV6-3
CDR3nt: TGTGCCAGCAGCCATGACAGTGCCCAGCATTTT
CDR3aa: CASSHDSAQHF

j_gene: TRBJ1-2
d_gene: .
abundance: .
v_gene: TRBV6-2/TRBV6-3
CDR3nt: TGTGCCAGCAGTGGAGAAGTGAACTATGGCTACACCTTC
CDR3aa: CASSGEVNYGYTF

j_gene: TRBJ2-7
d_gene: .
abundance: few
v_gene: TRBV5-1
CDR3nt: TGCGCCAGCAGCTCGAAAGCCGGGGGAACCTACGAGCAGTACTTC
CDR3aa: CASSSKAGGTYEQYF

j_gene: TRBJ1-2
d_gene: .
abundance: few
v_gene: TRBV11-1
CDR3nt: TGTGCCAGCAGCGAAGGGGGTAGATCGAGGGGCTACACCTTC
CDR3aa: CASSEGGRSRGYTF

j_gene: TRBJ1-4
d_gene: .
abundance: .
v_gene: TRBV7-9
CDR3nt: TGTGCCAGCAGCTTCCTAGGGCAGGGCGGAGAAAAACTGTTTTTT
CDR3aa: CASSFLGQGGEKLFF

j_gene: TRBJ2-7
d_gene: .
abundance: once
v_gene: TRBV2
CDR3nt: TGTGCCAGCACCGGGACTTTCGGCCCCTACGAGCAGTACTTC
CDR3aa: CASTGTFGPYEQYF